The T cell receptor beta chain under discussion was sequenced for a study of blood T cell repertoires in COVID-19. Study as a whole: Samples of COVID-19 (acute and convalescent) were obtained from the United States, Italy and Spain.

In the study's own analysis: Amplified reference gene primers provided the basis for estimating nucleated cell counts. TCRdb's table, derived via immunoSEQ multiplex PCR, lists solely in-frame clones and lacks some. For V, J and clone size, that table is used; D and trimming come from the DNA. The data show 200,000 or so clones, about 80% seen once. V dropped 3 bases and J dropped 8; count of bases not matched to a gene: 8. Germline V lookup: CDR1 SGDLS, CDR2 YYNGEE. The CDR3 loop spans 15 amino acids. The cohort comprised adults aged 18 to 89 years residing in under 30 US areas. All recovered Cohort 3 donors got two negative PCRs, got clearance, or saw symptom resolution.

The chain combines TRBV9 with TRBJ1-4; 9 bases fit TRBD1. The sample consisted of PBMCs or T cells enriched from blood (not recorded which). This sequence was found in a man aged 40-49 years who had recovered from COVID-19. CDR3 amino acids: CASSDPGQGDEKLFF. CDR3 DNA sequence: TGTGCCAGCAGCGACCCGGGACAGGGAGACGAAAAACTGTTTTTT.